This entry lists 28 T cell receptor beta chains sequenced from one sample in a study of T cells in Graves' hyperthyroidism and ophthalmopathy. The TCR beta CDR3 regions underwent amplification using RNA transcripts as the source. First-round RT-PCR with HTBI primers amplified the TCR CDR3 region. MiXCR, applied by TCRdb to the multiplex PCR reads, yields one record per CDR3 protein. The data contain 660,000 or so distinct CDR3 sequences, less than 25% of them singletons. The source material was blood. The receptors were sampled from a man younger than 40 with Graves' ophthalmopathy.

The chain employs TRBV4-2 and TRBJ1-1, with D maybe TRBD1 (5 bases). The CDR3 totals 14 residues. Germline CDR1 LGHNA, CDR2 YNFKEQ. With 0 bases removed from V and 11 bases from J, the gap between germline ends came to 16 bases. CDR3: CASSQDWGGRIAFF. CDR3 sequence (DNA): TGTGCCAGCAGCCAAGATTGGGGCGGAAGAATTGCTTTCTTT.

V gene TRBV28 combines with J gene TRBJ2-1, with 13 positions matching TRBD2. Germline CDR1 MDHEN, CDR2 SYDVKM. The CDR3 is 18 amino acids. With 2 bases clipped from V and 5 bases from J, the junction kept 9 bases outside the gene matches. The CDR3 DNA is TGTGCCAGCAGTTTAACTAGCGGGAGGGCCTGGGAGAACAATGAGCAGTTCTTC. Protein sequence: CASSLTSGRAWENNEQFF.

The V call is TRBV2, the J call TRBJ2-5; 9 bases line up with TRBD2. Trimming cost V 4 bases and J 13 bases; bases outside gene matches: 10. Germline V lookup: CDR1 SNHLY, CDR2 FYNNEI. This CDR3 has 13 residues. The CDR3 DNA is TGTGCCAGCAGTGCTACTAGCGGGCAAGAGAGGTACTTC. Translating gives CASSATSGQERYF. The full variable domain, in which reference TRBV2 and TRBJ2-5 provide the parts outside the CDR3, is EPEVTQTPSHQVTQMGQEVILRCVPISNHLYFYWYRQILGQKVEFLVSFYNNEISEKSEIFDDQFSVERPDGSNFTLKIRSTKLEDSAMYFCASSATSGQERYFGPGTRLLVL.

This chain uses TRBV4-1 with TRBJ2-3; 9 nucleotides line up with TRBD2. The V and J ends lost 2 bases and 6 bases, in that order; junction bases with no gene match: 6. The V gene's germline CDR1 is MGHRA and CDR2 YSYEKL. This CDR3 is built from 15 residues. This CDR3 reads CASSQTSGFLDTQYF. The DNA for the CDR3 is TGCGCCAGCAGCCAAACTAGCGGGTTCTTGGATACGCAGTATTTT.

This clonotype appeared a few times. The chain is built from TRBV7-2 and TRBJ1-2; TRBD1 matches at 11 bases. Per germline, CDR1 SGHTA and CDR2 FQGNSA. The CDR3 loop spans 15 amino acids. Trimming removed 6 bases from V and 4 bases from J; junction bases left unmatched: 7. CDR3 protein: CASRSDRGRFYGYTF. The CDR3 bases are TGTGCCAGCAGATCGGACAGGGGGCGATTCTATGGCTACACCTTC. Variable domain in full (rest from reference TRBV7-2 and TRBJ1-2): GAGVSQSPSNKVTEKGKDVELRCDPISGHTALYWYRQSLGQGLEFLIYFQGNSAPDKSGLPSDRFSAERTGGSVSTLTIQRTQQEDSAVYLCASRSDRGRFYGYTFGSGTRLTVV.

The chain has TRBV6-5 and TRBJ1-2; no clear D. The CDR3 is 15 residues long. Germline CDR1 MNHEY, CDR2 SVGAGI. V was pared by 0 bases and J by 8 bases, with 16 bases between. For the CDR3, the DNA is TGTGCCAGCAGTTACTCAGGAGGGCATGCCGGCGGCTACACCTTC. It codes for CASSYSGGHAGGYTF.

This clonotype was detected ten times or more. This chain links TRBV30 with TRBJ2-3; 13 bases are a match to TRBD2. Trimming cost V 4 bases and J 3 bases; bases outside gene matches: 4. CDR1 and CDR2 (germline): GTSNPN, SVGIG (reference sequence). This CDR3 spans 15 amino acids. The CDR3 protein is CAWTRTSGRTDTQYF. The CDR3 DNA reads as TGTGCCTGGACTCGGACTAGCGGGAGAACAGATACGCAGTATTTT. Filled out from reference TRBV30 and TRBJ2-3, the complete variable domain reads SQTIHQWPATLVQPVGSPLSLECTVEGTSNPNLYWYRQAAGRGLQLLFYSVGIGQISSEVPQNLSASRPQDRQFILSSKKLLLSDSGFYLCAWTRTSGRTDTQYFGPGTRLTVL.

This chain connects TRBV2 to TRBJ2-1; no clear D. CDR1 is SNHLY and CDR2 is FYNNEI in the germline V gene. V was clipped by 9 bases and J by 0 bases, with 9 bases between them. This CDR3 has 13 residues. The chain's CDR3 is CARGMSSYNEQFF. CDR3 DNA: TGTGCCAGGGGTATGAGCTCCTACAATGAGCAGTTCTTC.

V gene TRBV27 combines with J gene TRBJ2-2, with a tentative D call TRBD2 (6 bases). The V end lost 6 bases, the J end lost 1 base, and 15 bases lay between the germline ends. The length of the CDR3 is 16 residues. Per the germline V gene, CDR1 is MNHEY and CDR2 is SMNVEV (reference sequence). CDR3 DNA: TGTGCCAGCAGCCCCCGGAGGGGTTTGAACACCGGGGAGCTGTTTTTT. Amino acid sequence: CASSPRRGLNTGELFF.

In its sample, this clonotype was seen many times. The chain is built from TRBV28 and TRBJ1-5; 7 bases map to TRBD1. The J segment lost 9 bases and the V segment lost 7 bases, leaving 15 bases of the junction unmatched. From germline, CDR1 is MDHEN and CDR2 SYDVKM. The CDR3 has 15 residues. CDR3 in DNA: TGTGCCAGCACCCTTCGCAGGGGGTTCGCCGGGCCCCAGCATTTT. It encodes CASTLRRGFAGPQHF.

This clonotype has a handful of counts. V usage is TRBV27 and J usage is TRBJ2-7; D possibly corresponds to TRBD1 (6 bases). The V gene's germline CDR1 is MNHEY and CDR2 SMNVEV (reference sequence). The CDR3 contains 14 residues. V lost 6 bases and J lost 5, with 17 bases in between. The CDR3, as DNA: TGTGCCAGCAGCCCATCATGGGGGCCGAACGAGCAGTACTTC. It yields the protein CASSPSWGPNEQYF.

This clonotype was recorded many times. The J gene is TRBJ2-1, the V gene TRBV18; 7 bases are shared with TRBD1. The CDR3 covers 14 residues. CDR1 is KGHSH, CDR2 LQKENI, per germline. Unmatched junction bases numbered 4, after V lost 3 bases and J lost 5 bases. The CDR3 protein is CASSPTTGNNEQFF. In DNA form, the CDR3 reads TGTGCCAGCTCACCTACGACAGGGAACAATGAGCAGTTCTTC. Together with reference TRBV18 and TRBJ2-1, the CDR3 gives the full variable domain: NAGVMQNPRHLVRRRGQEARLRCSPMKGHSHVYWYRQLPEEGLKFMVYLQKENIIDESGMPKERFSAEFPKEGPSILRIQQVVRGDSAAYFCASSPTTGNNEQFFGPGTRLTVL.

This clonotype has a single count. The chain is built from TRBV29-1 and TRBJ2-1, with D perhaps TRBD2 (6 bases). Germline values: CDR1 SQVTM, CDR2 ANQGSEA. The CDR3 covers 15 residues. Trimming stripped 3 bases from V and 4 bases from J, with 16 bases between. CDR3 DNA: TGCAGCGTTGATACTGTTTTAGCGGTGTACAATGAGCAGTTCTTC. It yields the protein CSVDTVLAVYNEQFF.

This clonotype was seen a handful of times. The J gene is TRBJ2-5, the V gene TRBV28; D is ambiguous. Germline V gives CDR1 MDHEN, CDR2 SYDVKM. Trimming removed 7 bases at V and 1 base at J, with 10 bases between. This CDR3 is 13 amino acids long. CDR3 DNA: TGTGCCAGCAATAGGGCCTCCCAAGAGACCCAGTACTTC. This gives the protein CASNRASQETQYF.

The chain joins TRBV7-6 to TRBJ2-5, with 8 bases identical to TRBD2. CDR1 is SGHVS and CDR2 is FNYEAQ in the germline V gene. V shed 1 base and J 6 bases; nucleotides not matched to a gene: 13. The CDR3 consists of 17 residues. CDR3 coding DNA: TGTGCCAGCAGCTTAGTTGGGCCTCCAGCGGGAGTTCAGACCCAGTACTTC. Amino acids: CASSLVGPPAGVQTQYF.

This clonotype turned up a few times. The chain employs TRBV3-1 and TRBJ2-5; D not resolved. Trimming shortened V by 1 base and J by 5 bases, and 5 bases separated the two germline ends. The length of the CDR3 is 12 residues. Germline V CDR1 and CDR2: LGHDT, YNNKEL (reference sequence). The CDR3 here is CASSQVGETQYF. The CDR3 nucleotides read TGTGCCAGCAGCCAAGTCGGGGAGACCCAGTACTTC.

This clonotype appeared a few times. The J gene is TRBJ2-5, the V gene TRBV12-3 or TRBV12-4; D call uncertain. The CDR3 runs 14 residues. Trimming took off 3 bases at V and 4 bases at J, with 12 bases between the two ends. The CDR3 loop is CASSFTLTGETQYF. CDR3 sequence (DNA): TGTGCCAGCAGTTTTACCTTGACGGGAGAGACCCAGTACTTC.

CDR3 coding DNA: TGTGCCTGGGGATACCACTCTGGAAACACCATATATTTT. Translation: CAWGYHSGNTIYF. This sequence joins TRBV30 and TRBJ1-3; D remains unclear. This CDR3 has 13 residues. Per germline, CDR1 GTSNPN and CDR2 SVGIG (reference sequence). Between the trimmed V and J ends, which lost 5 bases and 0 bases, there was a span of 8 bases.

This clonotype was seen repeatedly, ten times or more. V usage is TRBV6-1 and J usage is TRBJ2-5, with a weak D call TRBD1 (5 bases). The CDR3 is 16 residues long. Trimming cost V 5 bases and J 1 base, with 17 bases left between them. Per the germline V gene, CDR1 is MNHNS and CDR2 is SASEGT. CDR3 in amino acids: CASSLSPGGAQETQYF. The CDR3, as DNA: TGTGCCAGCAGTTTATCTCCGGGTGGGGCCCAAGAGACCCAGTACTTC.

The chain uses TRBV5-8 and TRBJ2-4, with D perhaps assigned TRBD1 or TRBD2 (5 bases each). The germline V gene has CDR1 SGHTS and CDR2 YDEGEE. V was trimmed by 0 bases and J by 2 bases, leaving 12 bases between them. This CDR3 contains 16 residues. CDR3 in amino acids: CASSLDFWGSKNIQYF. The CDR3 region has the DNA TGTGCCAGCAGCTTGGATTTCTGGGGGTCCAAAAACATTCAGTACTTC.

Many counts were recorded for this clonotype. V gene TRBV3-1 combines with J gene TRBJ2-2, with TRBD2 identical over 8 bases. Trimming took 1 base from V and 0 from J; bases not matched to a gene: 7. This CDR3 has 18 amino acids. Germline CDR1 LGHDT, CDR2 YNNKEL (reference sequence). The CDR3 DNA follows: TGTGCCAGCAGCCAAGTGATTGCGGGAGGTGCGAACACCGGGGAGCTGTTTTTT. As protein: CASSQVIAGGANTGELFF.

This clonotype was counted at least ten times. The chain has TRBV28 and TRBJ1-1; 9 positions agree with TRBD1. The CDR3 runs 15 residues. Trimming took 3 bases from V and 2 from J; bases not matched to a gene: 4. CDR1 and CDR2 (germline): MDHEN, SYDVKM. CDR3 DNA: TGTGCCAGCAGTTTGACAGGGGGAGGTAACACTGAAGCTTTCTTT. It yields the protein CASSLTGGGNTEAFF.

J is TRBJ2-1 and V is TRBV20-1; 11 nucleotides line up with TRBD2. Germline CDR1 and CDR2: DFQATT and SNEGSKA (reference sequence). This CDR3 has 14 residues. V trimming: 5 bases; J trimming: 3 bases; junction bases outside the gene matches: 3. CDR3 bases: TGCAGTGCTCCGGGACTAGCGGACTACAATGAGCAGTTCTTC. It codes for CSAPGLADYNEQFF.

This clonotype was counted a few times. This chain joins TRBV28 and TRBJ2-7, with TRBD2 as a possible D gene (6 bases). CDR1 and CDR2 (germline): MDHEN, SYDVKM. V lost 4 bases to trimming and J lost 4 bases, with 23 bases between them. The CDR3 length is 17 residues. CDR3 region: CASSSPGGAGIIYEQYF. In nucleotides, the CDR3 is TGTGCCAGCAGTTCCCCAGGAGGGGCAGGGATTATATACGAGCAGTACTTC.

This clonotype was observed a handful of times. The chain has TRBV19 and TRBJ2-7; 13 bases match TRBD2. This CDR3 comprises 19 residues. Germline loops: CDR1 LNHDA, CDR2 SQIVND (reference sequence). The V gene end was trimmed by 5 bases and the J gene end by 3 bases; junction bases not matched to a gene: 16. The CDR3 sequence: CASSSGSGTSGIPLYEQYF. For the CDR3, the DNA is TGTGCCAGTAGTTCCGGATCCGGGACTAGCGGGATTCCACTCTACGAGCAGTACTTC.

This chain connects TRBV3-1 to TRBJ2-1, with 13 bases aligning to TRBD2. V lost 1 base and J lost 2; bases outside the gene matches: 8. Germline V gene sequence: CDR1 LGHDT, CDR2 YNNKEL (reference sequence). The CDR3 spans 19 residues. The CDR3 region is CASSQVTSGRAGTYNEQFF. As DNA, the CDR3 is TGTGCCAGCAGCCAAGTTACTAGCGGGAGGGCCGGCACCTACAATGAGCAGTTCTTC.

DNA of the CDR3: TGCAGTGTCTCAAGGGGGGCCTCCTACGAGCAGTACTTC. Amino acid sequence: CSVSRGASYEQYF. The chain joins TRBV20-1 to TRBJ2-7, with D perhaps being TRBD1 or TRBD2 (6 bases each). V lost 7 bases to trimming and J lost 0 bases, with 13 bases between them. This CDR3 comprises 13 residues. CDR1 and CDR2 (germline): DFQATT, SNEGSKA (reference sequence).

V is TRBV12-3 or TRBV12-4 and J is TRBJ2-3; 7 bases agree with TRBD2. The V and J ends lost 8 bases and 4 bases, in that order; junction bases with no gene match: 9. The CDR3 has 14 amino acids. CDR3 sequence (DNA): TGTGCCAGCTCTCAGCGGGACCCGGCAGATACGCAGTATTTT. It encodes CASSQRDPADTQYF.